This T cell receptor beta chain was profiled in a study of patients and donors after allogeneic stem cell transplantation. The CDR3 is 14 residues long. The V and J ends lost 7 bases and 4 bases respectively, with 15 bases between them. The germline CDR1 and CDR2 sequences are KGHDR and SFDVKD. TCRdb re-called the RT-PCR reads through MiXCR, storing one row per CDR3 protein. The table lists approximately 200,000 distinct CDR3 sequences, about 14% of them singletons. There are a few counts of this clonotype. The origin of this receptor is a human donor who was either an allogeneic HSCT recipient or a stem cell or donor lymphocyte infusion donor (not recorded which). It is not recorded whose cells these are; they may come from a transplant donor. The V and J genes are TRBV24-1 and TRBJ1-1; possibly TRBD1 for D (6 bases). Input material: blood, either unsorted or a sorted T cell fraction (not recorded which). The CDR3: CATRETGGGTEAFF. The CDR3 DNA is TGTGCCACCAGGGAGACAGGAGGAGGCACTGAAGCTTTCTTT.